This TCR beta chain was sequenced during a study of cytomegalovirus exposure and HLA in healthy donors. The CDR3 loop spans 14 amino acids. Germline V gene sequence: CDR1 SGDLS, CDR2 YYNGEE. The junction had 3 bases not matched to a gene; V was cut back by 2 bases and J by 2 bases. A multiplex PCR was run with 60 Vbeta primers and 13 Jbeta primers. TCRdb's copy holds only in-frame clones and misses some; the assay was immunoSEQ multiplex PCR. The profile shows about 190,000 clones, over 65% of them singletons. Notes on the study in general: A list of more than 150 TCR beta chains associated with cytomegalovirus was given. TCR beta chains associated with HLA were, in a later analysis, more clonally expanded than equally common others.

This clone was seen a handful of times. Its antigen is not identified. Sequencing was carried out using PBMCs. The TCR was taken from a woman in her fifties or sixties in good health and CMV-seropositive. This chain uses TRBV9 with TRBJ1-2; 7 bases line up with TRBD1. This CDR3 reads CASSVGQTNYGYTF. The CDR3 coding sequence is TGTGCCAGCAGCGTGGGACAGACGAACTATGGCTACACCTTC.